These 21 T cell receptor beta chains were all obtained from the same sample, sequenced in a study of cytotoxic CD8 clonotypes in ibrutinib-treated CLL. Profiling relied on immunoSEQ multiplex PCR, and the TCRdb table lists in-frame clones only, not all of them. The repertoire holds some 130,000 clones, with 80% to 90% as singletons. Sequenced material: PBMCs, taken after 24 months of ibrutinib treatment. These TCRs come from a human donor with chronic lymphocytic leukemia.

About this clone: Other DNA sequences in the same sample also yield this CDR3. The chain couples TRBV5-1 to TRBJ2-3; TRBD2 agrees at 11 bases. Trimming at V came to 5 bases and at J to 3 bases, leaving 5 bases not matched to a gene. The CDR3 has 15 residues. Germline CDR1 is SGHRS and CDR2 is YFSETQ. CDR3 DNA sequence: TGCGCCAGCAGTTTTAGCGGGGGGGCGACAGATACGCAGTATTTT. Translating it yields CASSFSGGATDTQYF.

The chain couples TRBV27 to TRBJ1-1, with TRBD1 as a possible D gene (6 bases). The V and J ends lost 7 bases and 0 bases respectively, with 18 bases between them. In germline, CDR1 is MNHEY, CDR2 SMNVEV (reference sequence). This CDR3 is built from 16 residues. The CDR3 nucleotides are TGTGCCAGCACCCAGCGGGGGCAGCCCATGAACACTGAAGCTTTCTTT. As protein: CASTQRGQPMNTEAFF.

This chain's CDR3 is CASSFFGGLDTQYF. The CDR3 nucleotides read TGCGCCAGCAGCTTTTTTGGGGGGTTAGATACGCAGTATTTT. The chain joins TRBV5-1 to TRBJ2-3, with TRBD2 as a possible D gene (6 bases). Per the germline V gene, CDR1 is SGHRS and CDR2 is YFSETQ. The CDR3 extends over 14 amino acids. V lost 2 bases, J lost 5 bases, and 12 bases lay in between. The variable domain in full, with the rest retrieved from reference TRBV5-1 and TRBJ2-3, is KAGVTQTPRYLIKTRGQQVTLSCSPISGHRSVSWYQQTPGQGLQFLFEYFSETQRNKGNFPGRFSGRQFSNSRSEMNVSTLELGDSALYLCASSFFGGLDTQYFGPGTRLTVL.

The chain has TRBV5-1 and TRBJ1-1; possible D gene TRBD1, 5 bases. V lost 1 base to trimming and J lost 1 base, with 11 bases between them. This CDR3 contains 15 residues. Germline lookup yields CDR1 SGHRS and CDR2 YFSETQ. CDR3 DNA: TGCGCCAGCAGCTTGAAGGGGTGGCAGAACACTGAAGCTTTCTTT. It codes for CASSLKGWQNTEAFF.

V usage is TRBV10-3 and J usage is TRBJ2-1; D might be TRBD1 (6 bases). V shed 11 bases and J shed 5 bases, with 16 bases lying between them. Germline CDR1 reads ENHRY; CDR2 reads SYGVKD. The CDR3 runs to 13 residues. For the CDR3, the DNA is TGTGCCGTAGCACAGGGTTTAAACAATGAGCAGTTCTTC. Encoded protein: CAVAQGLNNEQFF.

The genes are TRBV9 and TRBJ2-4, with D perhaps matching TRBD2 (5 bases). Germline-derived CDR1 and CDR2 are SGDLS and YYNGEE. The CDR3 extends over 17 amino acids. The V gene lost 0 bases and the J gene lost 2 bases, with 15 bases spanning the gap. CDR3 nucleotide sequence: TGTGCCAGCAGCGTAGGAGAAGGACTTATTTCCAAAAACATTCAGTACTTC. Its protein is CASSVGEGLISKNIQYF. The variable domain in full, with the rest retrieved from reference TRBV9 and TRBJ2-4, is DSGVTQTPKHLITATGQRVTLRCSPRSGDLSVYWYQQSLDQGLQFLIQYYNGEERAKGNILERFSAQQFPDLHSELNLSSLELGDSALYFCASSVGEGLISKNIQYFGAGTRLSVL.

The V gene is TRBV27, the J gene TRBJ1-5, with TRBD1 matching over 10 bases. Germline assignment: CDR1 MNHEY and CDR2 SMNVEV (reference sequence). This CDR3 is 16 amino acids long. The trim removed 4 bases at V and 7 bases at J, leaving 10 bases unmatched. The CDR3 bases are TGTGCCAGCAGTTCTGCGGGACAGGGGTCCGGGCAGCCCCAGCATTTT. The encoded protein is CASSSAGQGSGQPQHF.

J is TRBJ2-1 and V is TRBV7-8; 8 positions agree with TRBD2. CDR3 size: 16 residues. J gave up 4 bases and V 5 bases, and 10 bases lay outside the gene matches. CDR1 and CDR2 from the germline V gene are SGHVS and FQNEAQ. CDR3 amino acids: CASSLIVLAAYNEQFF. The DNA of the CDR3 is TGTGCCAGCAGCCTCATTGTACTAGCGGCTTACAATGAGCAGTTCTTC. Full variable domain (missing parts from reference TRBV7-8 and TRBJ2-1): GAGVSQSPRYKVAKRGQDVALRCDPISGHVSLFWYQQALGQGPEFLTYFQNEAQLDKSGLPSDRFFAERPEGSVSTLKIQRTQQEDSAVYLCASSLIVLAAYNEQFFGPGTRLTVL.

This chain connects TRBV19 to TRBJ2-1; 10 bases align to TRBD2. The trim removed 7 bases at V and 7 bases at J, leaving 10 bases unmatched. This CDR3 has 15 residues. Looked up from germline, CDR1 is LNHDA and CDR2 is SQIVND (reference sequence). The CDR3 nucleotides are TGTGCCAGTATAAGCGGGGGGGCTGAGGCGAATGAGCAGTTCTTC. As protein: CASISGGAEANEQFF. Full variable domain (missing parts from reference TRBV19 and TRBJ2-1): DGGITQSPKYLFRKEGQNVTLSCEQNLNHDAMYWYRQDPGQGLRLIYYSQIVNDFQKGDIAEGYSVSREKKESFPLTVTSAQKNPTAFYLCASISGGAEANEQFFGPGTRLTVL.

This chain joins TRBV5-1 and TRBJ1-3; D uncertain. The CDR3 has 14 residues. Germline V gene data show CDR1 as SGHRS and CDR2 as YFSETQ. V was pared by 0 bases and J by 1 base, with 5 bases between. CDR3 residues: CASSLERSGNTIYF. The CDR3 DNA follows: TGCGCCAGCAGCTTGGAACGTTCTGGAAACACCATATATTTT. Full variable domain (outside the CDR3, taken from reference TRBV5-1 and TRBJ1-3): KAGVTQTPRYLIKTRGQQVTLSCSPISGHRSVSWYQQTPGQGLQFLFEYFSETQRNKGNFPGRFSGRQFSNSRSEMNVSTLELGDSALYLCASSLERSGNTIYFGEGSWLTVV.

The chain joins TRBV5-1 to TRBJ2-5; 12 bases fit TRBD2. CDR1 is SGHRS, CDR2 YFSETQ, per germline. Losses at the gene ends were 0 bases for V and 5 bases for J; bases not matched to a gene: 8. The CDR3 is made up of 17 amino acids. For the CDR3, the DNA is TGCGCCAGCAGCTTGGCGGCTAGCGGGGGGGCCGCCGAGACCCAGTACTTC. Encoded protein: CASSLAASGGAAETQYF.

The chain is built from TRBV18 and TRBJ1-2, with 7 nucleotides matching TRBD1. The CDR3 covers 13 residues. Germline values: CDR1 KGHSH, CDR2 LQKENI. Trimming cost V 4 bases and J 6 bases; bases outside gene matches: 5. This CDR3 is CASSQLGGDGYTF. The CDR3 region has the DNA TGTGCCAGCTCACAACTAGGGGGCGATGGCTACACCTTC.

The gene calls are TRBV19 and TRBJ1-2; the match to TRBD1 covers 10 bases. V lost 7 bases to trimming and J lost 7 bases; unmatched junction nucleotides: 12. The CDR3 spans 15 residues. CDR1 and CDR2 from the germline V gene are LNHDA and SQIVND (reference sequence). The CDR3 sequence: CASTPGDRGLSGYTF. The DNA of the CDR3 is TGTGCCAGTACGCCAGGGGACAGGGGTCTGTCTGGCTACACCTTC.

The chain employs TRBV7-2 and TRBJ1-2, with 8 positions matching TRBD1. The CDR3 loop spans 14 amino acids. Germline CDR1 and CDR2: SGHTA and FQGNSA. Trimming took 5 bases from V and 2 from J; bases not matched to a gene: 4. CDR3 in DNA: TGTGCCAGCAGCCGTGACAGGGGCAACTATGGCTACACCTTC. Translating gives CASSRDRGNYGYTF.

The V call is TRBV7-2, the J call TRBJ2-7; D perhaps matches TRBD1 (6 bases). Looked up from germline, CDR1 is SGHTA and CDR2 is FQGNSA. V was clipped by 2 bases and J by 5 bases, with 13 bases between them. This CDR3 comprises 14 residues. CDR3 nucleotide sequence: TGTGCCAGCAGCTTAAGGAAGGGGGTAGACGAGCAGTACTTC. Protein product: CASSLRKGVDEQYF. The entire variable domain, with the rest obtained from reference TRBV7-2 and TRBJ2-7, is as follows: GAGVSQSPSNKVTEKGKDVELRCDPISGHTALYWYRQSLGQGLEFLIYFQGNSAPDKSGLPSDRFSAERTGGSVSTLTIQRTQQEDSAVYLCASSLRKGVDEQYFGPGTRLTVT.

The chain links TRBV15 to TRBJ2-3, with TRBD2 as a possible D gene (5 bases). Looked up from germline, CDR1 is LNHNV and CDR2 is YYDKDF (reference sequence). The CDR3 is 15 amino acids. The V gene lost 0 bases and the J gene lost 2 bases, with 9 bases spanning the gap. This CDR3 reads CATSRDPGNTDTQYF. The CDR3 DNA sequence: TGTGCCACCAGCAGAGATCCGGGGAACACAGATACGCAGTATTTT.

The chain uses TRBV9 and TRBJ1-2; the D gene is possibly TRBD1 (5 bases). V was pared by 3 bases and J by 0 bases, with 15 bases between. Germline V gene lookup returns CDR1 SGDLS and CDR2 YYNGEE. The CDR3 sequence is 16 residues long. The CDR3 loop reads CASSEGGAVSNYGYTF. The CDR3 region has the DNA TGTGCCAGCAGCGAGGGAGGGGCCGTATCTAACTATGGCTACACCTTC.

V and J are TRBV4-3 and TRBJ2-7, with 9 bases matching TRBD2. Trimming cost V 1 base and J 3 bases; bases outside gene matches: 4. The germline V gene encodes CDR1 LGHNA and CDR2 YSLEER. The CDR3 sequence is 15 residues long. CDR3 bases: TGCGCCAGCAGCCAAGCTCTAGCGGGGAACTACGAGCAGTACTTC. Residues: CASSQALAGNYEQYF.

The V and J genes are TRBV9 and TRBJ2-3; a possible D gene is TRBD2 (5 bases). Germline loops: CDR1 SGDLS, CDR2 YYNGEE. V lost 4 bases, J lost 4 bases, and 16 bases lay in between. This CDR3 has 15 amino acids. CDR3 DNA sequence: TGTGCCAGCAGCCGGGCCGAGGGCCTCGCAGATACGCAGTATTTT. This sequence encodes CASSRAEGLADTQYF.

This clone was recorded once. J is TRBJ1-1 and V is TRBV7-9, with 9 bases identical to TRBD1. V lost 5 bases and J lost 4; bases outside the gene matches: 8. The CDR3 runs to 15 residues. CDR1 is SEHNR and CDR2 is FQNEAQ in the germline V gene (reference sequence). The chain's CDR3 is CASSPGQGLSTEAFF. CDR3 in DNA: TGTGCCAGCAGCCCCGGACAGGGGTTGAGCACTGAAGCTTTCTTT. Complete variable domain (other parts from reference TRBV7-9 and TRBJ1-1): DTGVSQNPRHKITKRGQNVTFRCDPISEHNRLYWYRQTLGQGPEFLTYFQNEAQLEKSRLLSDRFSAERPKGSFSTLEIQRTEQGDSAMYLCASSPGQGLSTEAFFGQGTRLTVV.

The chain couples TRBV7-2 to TRBJ2-1, with TRBD1 identical over 10 bases. The CDR3 extends over 15 amino acids. CDR1 and CDR2 from the germline V gene are SGHTA and FQGNSA. V dropped 8 bases and J dropped 2; count of bases not matched to a gene: 6. CDR3 nucleotide sequence: TGTGCCAGCTTATGGGGACAGGGGACCTACAATGAGCAGTTCTTC. Residues: CASLWGQGTYNEQFF.